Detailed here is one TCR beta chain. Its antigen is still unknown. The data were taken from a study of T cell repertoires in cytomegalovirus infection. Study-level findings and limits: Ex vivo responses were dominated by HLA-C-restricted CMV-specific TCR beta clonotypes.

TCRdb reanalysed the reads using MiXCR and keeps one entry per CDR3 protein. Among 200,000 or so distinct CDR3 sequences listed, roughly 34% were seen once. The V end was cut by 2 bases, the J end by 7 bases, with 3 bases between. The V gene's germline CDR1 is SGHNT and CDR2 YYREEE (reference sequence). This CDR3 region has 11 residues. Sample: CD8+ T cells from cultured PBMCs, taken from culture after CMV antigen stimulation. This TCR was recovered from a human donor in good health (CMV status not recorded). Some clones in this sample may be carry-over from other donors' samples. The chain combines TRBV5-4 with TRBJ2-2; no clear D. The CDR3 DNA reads TGTGCCAGCAGCTTCCGCGGGGAGCTGTTTTTT. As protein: CASSFRGELFF.